These 7 T cell receptor beta chains were sequenced from one sample in a study of blood T cell repertoires in COVID-19. Clones were read by immunoSEQ multiplex PCR, and TCRdb kept only the in-frame ones, dropping some. The data contain 70,000 to 90,000 clones, more than 75% of them singletons. Specimen: peripheral blood. All receptors come from a man in his fifties with active COVID-19.

The gene calls are TRBV10-2 and TRBJ2-7; D is undetermined. CDR3 length: 11 amino acids. V was clipped by 10 bases and J by 6 bases, with 13 bases between them. Germline values: CDR1 WSHSY, CDR2 SAAADI. In DNA, the CDR3 is TGCGCCACCACTCTGCAGGCCGAGCAGTACTTC. Its translation: CATTLQAEQYF.

This chain uses TRBV2 with TRBJ2-7, with TRBD2 matching over 12 bases. This CDR3 region has 15 residues. The trim removed 4 bases at V and 3 bases at J, leaving 4 bases unmatched. The germline V gene encodes CDR1 SNHLY and CDR2 FYNNEI. This chain's CDR3 is CASSGRLAGVYEQYF. The DNA for the CDR3 is TGTGCCAGCAGTGGTCGACTAGCGGGAGTCTACGAGCAGTACTTC.

V gene TRBV5-4 combines with J gene TRBJ2-7; D is uncertain. The CDR3 is 15 amino acids. Trimming removed 2 bases at V and 2 bases at J, with 14 bases between. CDR1 and CDR2 (germline): SGHNT, YYREEE (reference sequence). CDR3 sequence (DNA): TGTGCCAGCAGCTTAATTTCTCACACACCCTACGAGCAGTACTTC. Translated: CASSLISHTPYEQYF. The variable domain in full, completed from reference TRBV5-4 and TRBJ2-7, reads ETGVTQSPTHLIKTRGQQVTLRCSSQSGHNTVSWYQQALGQGPQFIFQYYREEENGRGNFPPRFSGLQFPNYSSELNVNALELDDSALYLCASSLISHTPYEQYFGPGTRLTVT.

The sample holds a few counts of this clone. The gene calls are TRBV6-2 or TRBV6-3 and TRBJ2-7; 12 nucleotides match TRBD2. CDR3 length equals 17 residues. Germline trimming cut 0 bases from V and 0 bases from J; bases unmatched to any gene: 3. Germline assignment: CDR1 MNHEY and CDR2 SVGEGT. The CDR3 spells CASSYSSSGRDSYEQYF. CDR3 nucleotides: TGTGCCAGCAGTTACTCATCTAGCGGGAGGGACTCCTACGAGCAGTACTTC.

This chain connects TRBV19 to TRBJ2-2; D perhaps matches TRBD2 (5 bases). Trimming removed 3 bases at V and 6 bases at J, with 11 bases between. The CDR3 is 14 amino acids. Germline values: CDR1 LNHDA, CDR2 SQIVND (reference sequence). CDR3 DNA: TGTGCCAGTAGTATGGGCGGGCAGGCCGGGGAGCTGTTTTTT. It is translated as CASSMGGQAGELFF. Using reference TRBV19 and TRBJ2-2 for the parts outside the CDR3, the full variable domain is DGGITQSPKYLFRKEGQNVTLSCEQNLNHDAMYWYRQDPGQGLRLIYYSQIVNDFQKGDIAEGYSVSREKKESFPLTVTSAQKNPTAFYLCASSMGGQAGELFFGEGSRLTVL.

The V and J genes are TRBV6-5 and TRBJ2-5; D is perhaps TRBD2 (5 bases). The V end lost 3 bases, the J end lost 7 bases, and 9 bases lay between the germline ends. From germline, CDR1 is MNHEY and CDR2 SVGAGI. The CDR3 has 12 amino acids. CDR3 coding DNA: TGTGCCAGCAGTTATGATGCGGGGACCCAGTACTTC. Protein: CASSYDAGTQYF.

The chain couples TRBV30 to TRBJ1-6, with 8 bases lining up with TRBD1. CDR1 and CDR2 (germline): GTSNPN, SVGIG (reference sequence). The ends lost 2 bases at V and 5 bases at J; junction bases unmatched: 5. The length of the CDR3 is 15 residues. The CDR3 nucleotides are TGTGCCTGGAGTTTGACAGGGGCAGATAATTCACCCCTCCACTTT. Amino acid sequence: CAWSLTGADNSPLHF.